This is a list of T cell receptor beta chains from one sample in a study of control samples from healthy donors and cancer patients. The method was immunoSEQ multiplex PCR; TCRdb's version includes in-frame clones alone and lacks a portion of them. The profile shows 150,000 to 180,000 clones, approximately 94% of them singletons. The sequenced sample consisted of blood. These receptors were obtained from a man aged 35 to 55 in good health. Each CDR3 is given without its conserved first and last residue. The D gene is left open where the match is weak.

cdr3_aa v_call d_call j_call
ASSSLAGGPEQY TRBV27 TRBD2 TRBJ2-7
ASSQEGFHPQSTDTQY TRBV4-1 - TRBJ2-3
ASSLGQRTDTQY TRBV5-4 - TRBJ2-3
ASSSAEGQGYGYT TRBV6-5 - TRBJ1-2
ASSSDRDTEAF TRBV7-8 TRBD1 TRBJ1-1
ASSQDYPPGLGATNEKLF TRBV4-1 - TRBJ1-4
AWSVRFSGNTIY TRBV30 - TRBJ1-3
ASSLLGGADYGYT TRBV5-1 TRBD1 TRBJ1-2
ASSLEERRNTEAF TRBV5-1 - TRBJ1-1
ASSQEGVRSYGYT TRBV3-1/TRBV3-2 - TRBJ1-2
ASSLSASTGYT TRBV5-1 - TRBJ1-2
ASSHVGQRYGYT TRBV3-1/TRBV3-2 - TRBJ1-2
ASSLGLNQPQH TRBV7-2 - TRBJ1-5
ATTIRGTGLTGREQY TRBV11-3 - TRBJ2-7
ASSYSVNTEAF TRBV6-2/TRBV6-3 - TRBJ1-1
AIRISTGANVLT TRBV6-5 - TRBJ2-6
ASRQGGAWETQY TRBV6-5 - TRBJ2-5
ATRSTGLNTEAF TRBV24-1 - TRBJ1-1
ASRSSRDRVNSPLH TRBV7-2 TRBD1 TRBJ1-6
ARSLAGGALDKLF TRBV7-5 - TRBJ1-4
ASSSPGTSGGADTQY TRBV5-1 TRBD2 TRBJ2-3
ASSYSYERLSSEQY TRBV6-5 - TRBJ2-7
ATSDRTLTGELF TRBV24-1 - TRBJ2-2